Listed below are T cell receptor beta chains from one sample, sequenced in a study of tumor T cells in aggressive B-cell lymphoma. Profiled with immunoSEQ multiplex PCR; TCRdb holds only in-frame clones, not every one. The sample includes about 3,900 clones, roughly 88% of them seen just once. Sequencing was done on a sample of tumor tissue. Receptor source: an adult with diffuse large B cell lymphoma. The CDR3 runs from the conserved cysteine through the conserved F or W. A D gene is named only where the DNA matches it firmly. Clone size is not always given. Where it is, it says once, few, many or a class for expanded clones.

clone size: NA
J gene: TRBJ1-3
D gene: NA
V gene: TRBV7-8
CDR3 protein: CASSLERGSGNTIYF
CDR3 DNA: TGTGCCAGCAGCTTAGAGAGGGGGTCCGGAAACACCATATATTTT

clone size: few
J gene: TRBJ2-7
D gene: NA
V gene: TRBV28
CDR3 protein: CASSFGGKQYF
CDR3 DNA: TGTGCCAGCAGTTTTGGCGGAAAGCAGTACTTC

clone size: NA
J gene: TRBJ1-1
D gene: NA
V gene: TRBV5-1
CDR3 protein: CASSLAFSGRTEAFF
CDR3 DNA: TGCGCCAGCAGCTTGGCTTTCTCGGGTAGGACTGAAGCTTTCTTT

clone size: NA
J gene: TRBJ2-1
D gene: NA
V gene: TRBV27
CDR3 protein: CASSLGGVYNEQFF
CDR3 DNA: TGTGCCAGCAGCTTAGGGGGGGTATACAATGAGCAGTTCTTC

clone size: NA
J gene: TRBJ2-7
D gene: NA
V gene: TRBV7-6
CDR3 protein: CASSFPTSSYEQYF
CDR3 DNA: TGTGCCAGCAGCTTTCCAACTAGCTCCTACGAGCAGTACTTC

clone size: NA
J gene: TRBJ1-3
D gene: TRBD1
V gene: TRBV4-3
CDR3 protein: CASSQDTPWGQGENTIYF
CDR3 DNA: TGCGCCAGCAGCCAAGATACCCCCTGGGGACAGGGAGAAAACACCATATATTTT

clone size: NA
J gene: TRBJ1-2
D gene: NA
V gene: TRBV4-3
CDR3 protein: CASSQEGLLGGYTF
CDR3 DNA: TGCGCCAGCAGCCAAGAGGGGCTTCTGGGTGGCTACACCTTC

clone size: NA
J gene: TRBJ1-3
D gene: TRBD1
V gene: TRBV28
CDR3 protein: CASRQGARNTIYF
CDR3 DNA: TGTGCCAGCAGACAGGGGGCGAGAAACACCATATATTTT

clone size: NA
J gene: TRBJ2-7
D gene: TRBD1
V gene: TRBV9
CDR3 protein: CASSPGQGAYEQYF
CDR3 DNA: TGTGCCAGCAGCCCCGGCCAGGGGGCTTACGAGCAGTACTTC

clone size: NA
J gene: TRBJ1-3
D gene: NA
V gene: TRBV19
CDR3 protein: CASSIGSSGNTIYF
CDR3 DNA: TGTGCCAGTAGTATCGGGAGCTCTGGAAACACCATATATTTT

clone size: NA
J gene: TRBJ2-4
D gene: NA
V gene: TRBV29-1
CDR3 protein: CSVPGLAKNIQYF
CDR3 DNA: TGCAGCGTCCCGGGACTAGCCAAAAACATTCAGTACTTC

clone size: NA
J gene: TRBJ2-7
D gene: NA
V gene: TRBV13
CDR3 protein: CASSLKGSSGLSF
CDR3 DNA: TGTGCCAGCAGCCTTAAAGGATCCTCGGGACTGTCCTTC

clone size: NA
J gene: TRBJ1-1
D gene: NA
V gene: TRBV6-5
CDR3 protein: CASSSPMPGGAFF
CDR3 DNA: TGTGCCAGCAGTTCCCCAATGCCCGGGGGGGCTTTCTTT

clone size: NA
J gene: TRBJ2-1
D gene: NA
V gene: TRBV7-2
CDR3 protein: CASSLFPGSYNEQFF
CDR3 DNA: TGTGCCAGCAGCTTATTTCCCGGGTCGTACAATGAGCAGTTCTTC

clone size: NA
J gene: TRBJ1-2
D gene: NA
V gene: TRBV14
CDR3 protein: CASSPPGYGYTF
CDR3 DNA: TGTGCCAGCAGCCCCCCGGGGTATGGCTACACCTTC

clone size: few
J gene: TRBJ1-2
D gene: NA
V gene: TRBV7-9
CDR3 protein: CASSLARAADGYTF
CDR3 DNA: TGTGCCAGCAGCTTAGCGAGGGCAGCTGATGGCTACACCTTC

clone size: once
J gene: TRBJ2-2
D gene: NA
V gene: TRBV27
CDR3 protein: CASRKGWELFF
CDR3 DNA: TGTGCCAGCAGGAAGGGGTGGGAGCTGTTTTTT

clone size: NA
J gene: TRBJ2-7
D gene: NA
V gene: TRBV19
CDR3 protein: CASSIWSGSAEQYF
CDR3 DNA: TGTGCCAGTAGTATCTGGTCTGGCTCTGCCGAGCAGTACTTC

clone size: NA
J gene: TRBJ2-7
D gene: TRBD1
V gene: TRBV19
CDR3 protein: CASSTGDSPYEQYF
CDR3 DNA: TGTGCCAGTAGTACAGGGGACAGTCCCTACGAGCAGTACTTC

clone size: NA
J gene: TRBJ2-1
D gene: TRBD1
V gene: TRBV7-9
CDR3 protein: CASSSTGRLRFRRDEQFF
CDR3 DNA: TGTGCCAGCAGCTCGACAGGGCGTCTGAGGTTCCGTAGGGATGAGCAGTTCTTC

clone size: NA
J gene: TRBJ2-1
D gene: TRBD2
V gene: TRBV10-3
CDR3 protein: CAISGIEDGGAGVWSYNEQFF
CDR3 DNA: TGTGCCATCAGTGGCATCGAAGACGGGGGGGCCGGAGTGTGGTCCTACAATGAGCAGTTCTTC

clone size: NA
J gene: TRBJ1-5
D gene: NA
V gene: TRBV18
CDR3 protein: CASSPVADQPQHF
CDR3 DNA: TGTGCCAGCTCACCCGTGGCGGATCAGCCCCAGCATTTT

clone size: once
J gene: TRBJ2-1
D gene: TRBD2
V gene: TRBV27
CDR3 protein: CASSDTSGGNEQFF
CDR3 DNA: TGTGCCAGCAGTGATACTAGCGGGGGAAATGAGCAGTTCTTC

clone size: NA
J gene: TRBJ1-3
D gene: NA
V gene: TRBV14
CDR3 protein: CASSQVISSGNTIYF
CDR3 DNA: TGTGCCAGCAGCCAAGTAATCAGCTCTGGAAACACCATATATTTT

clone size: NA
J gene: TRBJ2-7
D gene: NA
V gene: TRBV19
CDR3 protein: CASSMAGESYEQYF
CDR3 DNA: TGTGCCAGTAGTATGGCTGGAGAGTCCTACGAGCAGTACTTC

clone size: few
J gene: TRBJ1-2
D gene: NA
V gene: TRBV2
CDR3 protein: CASSDFSPGPNYGYTF
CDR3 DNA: TGTGCCAGCAGTGATTTTTCTCCAGGGCCTAACTATGGCTACACCTTC

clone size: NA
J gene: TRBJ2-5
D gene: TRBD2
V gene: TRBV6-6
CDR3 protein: CASSPAGGEETQYF
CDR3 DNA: TGTGCCAGCAGTCCCGCGGGGGGGGAAGAGACCCAGTACTTC

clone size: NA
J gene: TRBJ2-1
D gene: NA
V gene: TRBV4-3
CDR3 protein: CASSQAGGRGNEQFF
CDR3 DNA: TGCGCCAGCAGCCAAGCGGGGGGCCGAGGGAATGAGCAGTTCTTC

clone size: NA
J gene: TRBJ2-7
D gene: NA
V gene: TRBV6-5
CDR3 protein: CATGGFPYEQYF
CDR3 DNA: TGTGCCACCGGGGGTTTTCCCTACGAGCAGTACTTC

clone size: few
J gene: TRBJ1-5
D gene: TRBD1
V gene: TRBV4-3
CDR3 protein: CASSPGQGSNQPQHF
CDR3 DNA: TGCGCCAGCAGCCCCGGACAGGGCAGCAATCAGCCCCAGCATTTT

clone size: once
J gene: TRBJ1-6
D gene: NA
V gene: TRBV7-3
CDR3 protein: CASSPGGLGPLHF
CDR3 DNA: TGTGCCAGCAGCCCGGGAGGGTTAGGGCCCCTCCACTTT

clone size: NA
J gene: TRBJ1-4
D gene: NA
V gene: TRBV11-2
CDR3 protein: CASSSGGDEKLFF
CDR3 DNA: TGTGCCAGCAGCTCCGGGGGGGATGAAAAACTGTTTTTT

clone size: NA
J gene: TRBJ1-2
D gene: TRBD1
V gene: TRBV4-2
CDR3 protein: CASSPMGQSNYGYTF
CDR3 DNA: TGTGCCAGCAGTCCAATGGGACAGTCTAACTATGGCTACACCTTC

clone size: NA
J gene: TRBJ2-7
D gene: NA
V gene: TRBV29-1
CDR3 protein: CSVEAGRGPYEQYF
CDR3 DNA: TGCAGCGTTGAAGCGGGGCGGGGTCCCTACGAGCAGTACTTC

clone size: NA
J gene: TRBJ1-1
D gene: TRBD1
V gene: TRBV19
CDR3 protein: CASSIQGASTEAFF
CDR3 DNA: TGTGCCAGTAGTATACAGGGGGCATCGACTGAAGCTTTCTTT

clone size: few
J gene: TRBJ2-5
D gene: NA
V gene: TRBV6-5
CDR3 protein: CASSYSLGTLKETQYF
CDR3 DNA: TGTGCCAGCAGTTACTCATTAGGGACATTGAAAGAGACCCAGTACTTC

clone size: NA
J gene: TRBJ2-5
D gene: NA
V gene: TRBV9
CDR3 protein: CASSVGGQQETQYF
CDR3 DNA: TGTGCCAGCAGCGTAGGAGGACAGCAAGAGACCCAGTACTTC

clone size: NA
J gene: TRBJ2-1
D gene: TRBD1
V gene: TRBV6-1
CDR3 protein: CASMGQGSYNEQFF
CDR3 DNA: TGTGCCAGCATGGGACAGGGCTCCTACAATGAGCAGTTCTTC

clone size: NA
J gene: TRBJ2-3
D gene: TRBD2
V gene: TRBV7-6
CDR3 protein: CASSLGGGLDTQYF
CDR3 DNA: TGTGCCAGCAGCTTGGGCGGGGGGCTCGATACGCAGTATTTT

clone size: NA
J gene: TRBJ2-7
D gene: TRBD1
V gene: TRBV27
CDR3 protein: CASAGTGGINEQYF
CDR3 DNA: TGTGCCAGCGCCGGGACAGGGGGGATCAACGAGCAGTACTTC

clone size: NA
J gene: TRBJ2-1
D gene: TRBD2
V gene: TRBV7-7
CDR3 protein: CASSLEAGGPYNEQFF
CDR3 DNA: TGTGCTAGCAGCTTAGAGGCGGGGGGTCCTTACAATGAGCAGTTCTTC

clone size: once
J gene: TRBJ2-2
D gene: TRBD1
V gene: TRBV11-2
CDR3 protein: CASSGQGIGTGELFF
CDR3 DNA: TGTGCCAGCAGCGGACAGGGAATTGGGACCGGGGAGCTGTTTTTT